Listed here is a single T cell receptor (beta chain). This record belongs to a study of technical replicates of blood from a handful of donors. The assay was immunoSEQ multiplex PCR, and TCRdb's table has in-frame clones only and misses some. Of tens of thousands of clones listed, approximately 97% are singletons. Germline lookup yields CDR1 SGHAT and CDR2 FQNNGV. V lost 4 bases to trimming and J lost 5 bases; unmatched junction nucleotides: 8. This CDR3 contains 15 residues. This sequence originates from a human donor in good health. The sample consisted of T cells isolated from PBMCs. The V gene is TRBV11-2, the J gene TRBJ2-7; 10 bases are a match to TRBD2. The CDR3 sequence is CASSWGLAPTHEQYF. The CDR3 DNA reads TGTGCCAGCAGCTGGGGACTAGCGCCGACCCACGAGCAGTACTTC.